This T cell receptor (beta chain) was identified in a study of CD4 T cell repertoires in COVID-19. Overall study context: After about ten days of IL-2 expansion, CFSE-low cells were relabeled and restimulated with other coronavirus spikes. Overall study findings and caveats: Several top expanded SARS-CoV-2-reactive clonotypes were shared by two or three memory subsets. SARS-CoV and/or HKU1 spike cultures shared between roughly 7 and 25% of SARS-CoV-2 clonotypes.

Here immunoSEQ multiplex PCR was the method, and the copy in TCRdb shows in-frame clones only, minus some. The sample has roughly 23,000 clones; around 86% are singletons. Remarks on this clone: Its specificity is unknown.

The CDR3 length is 17 residues. The V gene's germline CDR1 is MGHRA and CDR2 YSYEKL. Trimming took 1 base from V and 6 from J; bases not matched to a gene: 8. These memory T cells were uncultured and sequenced directly after ex vivo isolation. The rearrangement links TRBV4-1 to TRBJ2-5; TRBD2 agrees at 13 bases. This sequence originates from a human donor who had COVID-19. The specimen was central memory CD4+ T cells from blood, collected before the COVID-19 pandemic. CDR3 in DNA: TGCGCCAGCAGCCAAGGGGGCGGGACTAGCGGGGTAAAGACCCAGTACTTC. Protein sequence: CASSQGGGTSGVKTQYF.